Presented here are 18 T cell receptor beta chains from one specimen sequenced in a study of T cells expressing NK-cell markers (dated by TCRdb to the early 2020s). Receptor libraries were prepared by 5' RACE. These reads were obtained on an Illumina HiSeq 2000. Reads reprocessed by TCRdb are summarized as one entry per CDR3 protein sequence, and DNA is absent. This sample's table contains roughly 160,000 distinct CDR3 sequences. The ten largest clones represent 20% of the sample. The sample was blood T cells: a sorted CD56 or NKG2C T cell subset, CD4+ or CD8+ T cells, or bulk PBMC T cells (not recorded which). The receptors stem from a man between 18 and 69 years old in good health.

This chain joins TRBV4-1 and TRBJ1-3. The CDR3 is 16 residues long. Germline V gene lookup returns CDR1 MGHRA and CDR2 YSYEKL. This CDR3 reads CASSQERASSGNTIYF.

The rearrangement uses TRBV12-3 or TRBV12-4 and TRBJ1-6; as DNA is missing, the TRBD1 call by TCRdb cannot be tested. The CDR3 totals 14 residues. The CDR3 reads CASSLLVGNSPLHF.

The chain has TRBV12-3 or TRBV12-4 and TRBJ2-7; the D call of TRBD1 rests on TCRdb alone, since no DNA is present to check it. This CDR3 comprises 15 residues. The CDR3 sequence: CASRQGTGTENEQYF.

The CDR3 loop reads CASTSSMNEKLFF. The chain uses TRBV19 and TRBJ1-4. The CDR3 contains 13 residues. Germline assignment: CDR1 LNHDA and CDR2 SQIVND (reference sequence).

The chain has TRBV27 and TRBJ2-7; TCRdb selects TRBD1, and the lack of DNA leaves this call unchecked. The CDR3 sequence is 13 residues long. The germline V gene encodes CDR1 MNHEY and CDR2 SMNVEV (reference sequence). The CDR3 reads CASSLAGRREQYF.

This sequence joins TRBV27 and TRBJ1-4; with no DNA, the TCRdb D assignment of TRBD1 cannot be verified. The CDR3 contains 14 residues. Germline V gives CDR1 MNHEY, CDR2 SMNVEV (reference sequence). CDR3 sequence reads: CASSEDRINEKLFF. Full variable domain (missing parts from reference TRBV27 and TRBJ1-4): EAQVTQNPRYLITVTGKKLTVTCSQNMNHEYMSWYRQDPGLGLRQIYYSMNVEVTDKGDVPEGYKVSRKEKRNFPLILESPSPNQTSLYFCASSEDRINEKLFFGSGTQLSVL.

The chain uses TRBV5-1 and TRBJ2-3; TCRdb picks TRBD2, but there is no DNA to check that call. Germline lookup yields CDR1 SGHRS and CDR2 YFSETQ. There are 16 residues in the CDR3. CDR3 residues: CASAVGELPSTDTQYF.

The chain employs TRBV5-6 and TRBJ2-2; TCRdb returns TRBD2, unconfirmable since there is no DNA. The CDR3 contains 14 residues. Looked up from germline, CDR1 is SGHDT and CDR2 is YYEEEE. CDR3 sequence reads: CASSRGGRTGELFF. Complete variable domain (other parts from reference TRBV5-6 and TRBJ2-2): DAGVTQSPTHLIKTRGQQVTLRCSPKSGHDTVSWYQQALGQGPQFIFQYYEEEERQRGNFPDRFSGHQFPNYSSELNVNALLLGDSALYLCASSRGGRTGELFFGEGSRLTVL.

The chain couples TRBV6-1 to TRBJ2-3; the D gene TCRdb calls, TRBD2, cannot be checked with no DNA. Germline V gives CDR1 MNHNS, CDR2 SASEGT. The length of the CDR3 is 15 residues. The CDR3 loop reads CASFSGLTWTDTQYF.

The rearrangement joins TRBV9 to TRBJ2-7. The CDR3 runs to 14 residues. The germline CDR1 and CDR2 sequences are SGDLS and YYNGEE. The CDR3 sequence is CASSVAWSGYEQYF.

The rearrangement joins TRBV6-1 to TRBJ1-4. The CDR3 covers 14 residues. Germline CDR1 and CDR2: MNHNS and SASEGT. CDR3 residues: CASIEGLGNEKLFF.

This chain connects TRBV11-2 to TRBJ2-3; as DNA is missing, the TRBD1 call by TCRdb cannot be tested. Germline CDR1 SGHAT, CDR2 FQNNGV. The CDR3 extends over 15 amino acids. This chain's CDR3 is CASSSGGWRTDTQYF.

The rearrangement links TRBV28 to TRBJ2-3; TCRdb designates TRBD2, a call that cannot be tested without DNA. CDR3 length: 15 amino acids. Germline V gene lookup returns CDR1 MDHEN and CDR2 SYDVKM. The chain's CDR3 is CASSLERGRTDTQYF.

The gene calls are TRBV27 and TRBJ1-2; TCRdb's D call of TRBD1 is untestable without DNA. The CDR3 has 15 amino acids. CDR1 and CDR2 (germline): MNHEY, SMNVEV (reference sequence). The CDR3 sequence is CASTRWAGADYGYTF.

The chain recombines TRBV5-6 with TRBJ2-5; no DNA is available, so the TRBD1 call from TCRdb remains unchecked. This CDR3 contains 13 residues. CDR1 and CDR2 from the germline V gene are SGHDT and YYEEEE. The CDR3: CASSRDRQETQYF. Filled out from reference TRBV5-6 and TRBJ2-5, the complete variable domain reads DAGVTQSPTHLIKTRGQQVTLRCSPKSGHDTVSWYQQALGQGPQFIFQYYEEEERQRGNFPDRFSGHQFPNYSSELNVNALLLGDSALYLCASSRDRQETQYFGPGTRLLVL.

The chain recombines TRBV28 with TRBJ1-1. Germline V lookup: CDR1 MDHEN, CDR2 SYDVKM. The CDR3 loop spans 13 amino acids. The CDR3 loop is CASRRMGNTEAFF. Based on the CDR3 plus reference TRBV28 and TRBJ1-1, the full variable domain is DVKVTQSSRYLVKRTGEKVFLECVQDMDHENMFWYRQDPGLGLRLIYFSYDVKMKEKGDIPEGYSVSREKKERFSLILESASTNQTSMYLCASRRMGNTEAFFGQGTRLTVV.

This chain joins TRBV24-1 and TRBJ1-1. CDR1 and CDR2 (germline): KGHDR, SFDVKD. The CDR3 consists of 12 residues. The CDR3 region is CATVLGNTEAFF.

CDR3 protein: CASSAVGGGASGNTIYF. The chain links TRBV9 to TRBJ1-3; TCRdb outputs TRBD1, but without DNA this stays unchecked. Germline CDR1 and CDR2: SGDLS and YYNGEE. The CDR3 contains 17 residues.